These T cell receptor beta chains were read from a single sample in a study of blood T cell repertoires in COVID-19. Produced via immunoSEQ multiplex PCR; TCRdb's table is partial and in-frame only. This sample carries about 260,000 clones, about 85% of them seen once, and the ten largest clones take 4%. Specimen: peripheral blood. The receptors were sampled from a man aged 60 to 69 who had recovered from COVID-19. The CDR3 runs from the conserved cysteine through the conserved F or W. D genes are given only for firm matches. Clone size appears in some rows only: once, few, many, or a class for an expanded clone.

cdr3_aa	cdr3_nt	j_call	v_call	clone_size	d_call
CASNLQGVTDTQYF	TGCGCCAGCAACCTCCAGGGGGTCACAGATACGCAGTATTTT	TRBJ2-3	TRBV5-1	once	TRBD1
CASSQDLAGTGELFF	TGTGCCAGCAGCCAAGATCTAGCGGGCACCGGGGAGCTGTTTTTT	TRBJ2-2	TRBV4-2	-	TRBD2
CSVSSGSQPQHF	TGCAGCGTATCCTCAGGGTCGCAGCCCCAGCATTTT	TRBJ1-5	TRBV29-1	-	-
CASSDRGLLNEKLFF	TGTGCCAGTAGCGACAGGGGATTATTAAATGAAAAACTGTTTTTT	TRBJ1-4	TRBV19	many	TRBD1
CASSFGMRDGRGQPQHF	TGTGCCAGCAGCTTCGGAATGAGGGATGGTCGGGGTCAGCCCCAGCATTTT	TRBJ1-5	TRBV7-9	-	-
CASSLAGSGTSQPQHF	TGTGCCAGCAGCTTAGCGGGGAGCGGGACAAGCCAGCCCCAGCATTTT	TRBJ1-5	TRBV7-6	-	-
CAISPTGRDTEAFF	TGTGCCATCAGCCCCACAGGACGGGACACTGAAGCTTTCTTT	TRBJ1-1	TRBV10-3	few	-
CASSFLTGRGTEAFF	TGTGCCAGCAGCTTTCTAACAGGGAGGGGTACTGAAGCTTTCTTT	TRBJ1-1	TRBV7-8	once	-
CASSERTGDYNEQFF	TGCGCCAGCAGTGAGAGGACAGGCGATTACAATGAGCAGTTCTTC	TRBJ2-1	TRBV10-2	-	TRBD1
CSASPREGGYEQYF	TGCAGTGCTAGTCCCAGGGAGGGGGGCTACGAGCAGTACTTC	TRBJ2-7	TRBV20-1	-	-